This T cell receptor beta chain derives from a study of CD8+ T cells in alopecia areata. In the study overall: People stayed on tofacitinib for 6 to 18 months, then stopped the drug for 6 months.

Notes on the study in general: Scalp sequencing captures resident alphabeta T cells of normal skin too.

Alopecia areata patients gave lesional scalp punch biopsies and peripheral blood samples. Notes on this clone: Its antigen is as yet unknown.

cDNA reverse transcribed from extracted RNA served as the sequencing template. This table comes from immunoSEQ multiplex PCR, and its TCRdb copy is limited to in-frame clones, with some not included. The data contain 120,000 or so clones, about 57% of them singletons. J was trimmed by 2 bases and V by 3 bases; bases with no gene match: 7. The CDR3 is made up of 15 amino acids. The germline gives CDR1 SGHRS, CDR2 YFSETQ. The chain combines TRBV5-1 with TRBJ2-5; TRBD1 aligns across 7 bases. The source was CD4+ T cells sorted from blood, collected at week 0. The sequence was obtained from a human donor with alopecia areata. The CDR3 region is CASSSFTGVQETQYF. CDR3 bases: TGCGCCAGCAGCTCTTTTACAGGGGTTCAAGAGACCCAGTACTTC.